This entry lists 11 T cell receptor beta chains sequenced from one sample in a study of blood T cell repertoires in COVID-19. Some clones are missing from TCRdb's copy, which holds only in-frame ones; the method was immunoSEQ multiplex PCR. In the table there are some 120,000 clones, approximately 80% of which are singletons. Sequenced sample: peripheral blood. The source is a man in his sixties or seventies with acute or convalescent COVID-19.

The rearrangement uses TRBV7-2 and TRBJ2-2; TRBD2 is a possible D gene (5 bases). The length of the CDR3 is 14 residues. Germline V gives CDR1 SGHTA, CDR2 FQGNSA. Trimming left V 6 bases short and J 4 bases short, with 12 bases between. CDR3 bases: TGTGCCAGCAGGAAGGTTGAGGGCACCGGGGAGCTGTTTTTT. Residues: CASRKVEGTGELFF.

CDR3 coding DNA: TGTGCCAGCAGCGCACAGGGATTTCAGCCCCAGCATTTT. This codes for CASSAQGFQPQHF. The chain couples TRBV2 to TRBJ1-5; D is possibly TRBD1 (6 bases). CDR1 SNHLY and CDR2 FYNNEI come from the germline V gene. This CDR3 is 13 amino acids long. V was shortened by 6 bases and J by 6 bases, with 12 bases between the two germline ends.

This chain uses TRBV30 with TRBJ1-1; D call uncertain. The germline V gene has CDR1 GTSNPN and CDR2 SVGIG (reference sequence). This CDR3 is 11 amino acids long. The V end was cut by 2 bases, the J end by 6 bases, with 7 bases between. Here the CDR3 reads CAWSLRAEAFF. The CDR3 nucleotides are TGTGCCTGGAGTCTGCGGGCTGAAGCTTTCTTT.

This chain connects TRBV6-1 to TRBJ2-7, with 7 bases aligning to TRBD1. CDR1 is MNHNS, CDR2 SASEGT, per germline. With V trimmed by 4 bases and J by 3 bases, 12 bases remained unmatched. The CDR3 totals 16 residues. CDR3 sequence: CASSGTGERPLYEQYF. The CDR3 nucleotides are TGTGCCAGCAGTGGAACAGGGGAAAGACCCCTCTACGAGCAGTACTTC.

This clone was detected a few times. The CDR3: CASSLEGAFSYNEQFF. The CDR3 DNA reads as TGTGCCAGCAGCTTGGAGGGGGCCTTCTCCTACAATGAGCAGTTCTTC. The J gene is TRBJ2-1, the V gene TRBV5-6; 7 nucleotides line up with TRBD1. The germline gives CDR1 SGHDT, CDR2 YYEEEE. V lost 0 bases and J lost 0; bases outside the gene matches: 3. The CDR3 spans 16 residues.

This sequence joins TRBV11-2 and TRBJ2-5; 7 nucleotides agree with TRBD2. This CDR3 has 14 residues. Germline trimming cut 3 bases from V and 5 bases from J; bases unmatched to any gene: 6. The germline gives CDR1 SGHAT, CDR2 FQNNGV. The CDR3 DNA reads as TGTGCCAGCAGCTTTAACGCCGGGGGGGAGACCCAGTACTTC. Protein product: CASSFNAGGETQYF.

DNA for the CDR3: TGTGCCAGTAGTTCTACAGAAAATTCACCCCTCCACTTT. This encodes CASSSTENSPLHF. J is TRBJ1-6 and V is TRBV19; D gene unclear. Trimming left V 5 bases short and J 7 bases short, with 9 bases between. The germline CDR1 and CDR2 sequences are LNHDA and SQIVND (reference sequence). This CDR3 region has 13 residues. Drawing the rest from reference TRBV19 and TRBJ1-6, the complete variable domain is DGGITQSPKYLFRKEGQNVTLSCEQNLNHDAMYWYRQDPGQGLRLIYYSQIVNDFQKGDIAEGYSVSREKKESFPLTVTSAQKNPTAFYLCASSSTENSPLHFGNGTRLTVT.

CDR3 sequence: CASSPNQGASYNEQFF. Written as DNA, the CDR3 is TGCGCCAGCAGCCCGAACCAGGGGGCCTCCTACAATGAGCAGTTCTTC. The gene calls are TRBV5-1 and TRBJ2-1; 8 positions match TRBD1. V gave up 4 bases and J gave up 0 bases; unmatched junction bases: 6. The V gene's germline CDR1 is SGHRS and CDR2 YFSETQ. This CDR3 is built from 16 residues.

V gene TRBV10-2 combines with J gene TRBJ1-4; D is possibly TRBD1 (6 bases). Germline V gene lookup returns CDR1 WSHSY and CDR2 SAAADI. This CDR3 is 15 amino acids long. The V and J ends lost 7 bases and 7 bases respectively, with 19 bases between them. The CDR3 sequence: CASIQGPGPTEKLFF. DNA of the CDR3: TGCGCCAGCATCCAGGGGCCAGGGCCGACTGAAAAACTGTTTTTT.

The V gene is TRBV6-6, the J gene TRBJ2-2; D remains unclear. This CDR3 is 15 amino acids long. Trimming took 2 bases from V and 0 from J, leaving 7 bases between them. Per the germline V gene, CDR1 is MNHNY and CDR2 is SVGAGI (reference sequence). As DNA, the CDR3 is TGTGCCAGCAGTTACCACCGGGCGAACACCGGGGAGCTGTTTTTT. Translating gives CASSYHRANTGELFF.

The genes are TRBV21-1 and TRBJ2-7; TRBD1 is taken as the D call from the table, unchecked against the DNA. TRBV21-1 is an annotated pseudogene. This CDR3 has 17 residues. CDR3 amino acids: CASSPRVWQGCPYEQYF. CDR3 in DNA: TGTGCCAGCAGCCCACGGGTATGGCAGGGATGCCCCTACGAGCAGTACTTC.